Following are 21 T cell receptor beta chains from one sample sequenced in a study of spatial heterogeneity in lung cancer. Time point meaning: blood at routine non-recurrence follow-up after resection. TCRdb reprocessed the 5' RACE reads with MiXCR, giving one entry per CDR3 protein. There are around 27,000 distinct CDR3 sequences in the sample; approximately 5.9% occur only once, and about 24% lies in the top ten. The source material was PBMCs, sampled at follow-up. The receptor source for this set is a female donor with early-stage non-small cell lung cancer.

This clonotype was picked up many times. The J gene is TRBJ2-1, the V gene TRBV7-6, with 11 bases fitting TRBD2. The CDR3 contains 16 residues. The trim removed 5 bases at V and 10 bases at J, leaving 13 bases unmatched. The germline gives CDR1 SGHVS, CDR2 FNYEAQ. The CDR3 is CASSGGVGLAGGEQFF. CDR3 sequence (DNA): TGTGCCAGCAGCGGGGGGGTCGGACTAGCGGGTGGCGAGCAGTTCTTC. Full variable domain (outside the CDR3, taken from reference TRBV7-6 and TRBJ2-1): GAGVSQSPRYKVTKRGQDVALRCDPISGHVSLYWYRQALGQGPEFLTYFNYEAQQDKSGLPNDRFSAERPEGSISTLTIQRTEQRDSAMYRCASSGGVGLAGGEQFFGPGTRLTVL.

This clonotype occurred many times. The chain employs TRBV5-4 and TRBJ2-5; TRBD2 matches 7 bases. This CDR3 contains 16 residues. V trimming: 0 bases; J trimming: 2 bases; junction bases outside the gene matches: 7. The germline V gene encodes CDR1 SGHNT and CDR2 YYREEE (reference sequence). The CDR3 sequence is CASSLAGSSGQETQYF. The CDR3 DNA is TGTGCCAGCAGCTTGGCCGGCTCTAGCGGACAAGAGACCCAGTACTTC.

A few counts support this clonotype. The chain employs TRBV21-1 and TRBJ2-7; the table's D call, TRBD2, has no DNA check behind it. TRBV21-1 is reported as a pseudogene. The CDR3 sequence is 17 residues long. CDR3 protein: CASNPGGAREAPYEQYF. Here the CDR3 DNA reads TGTGCCAGCAACCCCGGTGGTGCGCGGGAGGCGCCCTACGAGCAGTACTTC.

This clonotype was seen many times. The chain is built from TRBV20-1 and TRBJ2-3, with no clear D. V shed 3 bases and J shed 6 bases, with 10 bases lying between them. The CDR3 loop spans 12 amino acids. The germline CDR1 and CDR2 sequences are DFQATT and SNEGSKA (reference sequence). The CDR3 region has the DNA TGCAGTGCTAGTAACCCTTGGGATACGCAGTATTTT. Translation gives CSASNPWDTQYF.

In this sample, this clonotype turned up a few times. V gene TRBV12-3 or TRBV12-4 combines with J gene TRBJ1-4, with 8 positions matching TRBD1. V was clipped by 5 bases and J by 3 bases; unmatched bases: 5. This CDR3 is built from 15 residues. This CDR3 reads CASSLLTGANEKLFF. In DNA, the CDR3 is TGTGCCAGCAGTCTGCTGACAGGGGCTAATGAAAAACTGTTTTTT.

This clonotype was detected many times. The chain carries TRBV24-1 and TRBJ2-1; no clear D gene. This CDR3 has 14 residues. In germline, CDR1 is KGHDR, CDR2 SFDVKD. V was trimmed by 5 bases and J by 4 bases, leaving 11 bases between them. The DNA for the CDR3 is TGTGCCACCAGTGGGTTCCCTGGTTACAATGAGCAGTTCTTC. Translating it yields CATSGFPGYNEQFF.

At least ten counts were recorded for this clonotype. The chain is built from TRBV28 and TRBJ2-7; 13 bases match TRBD2. Per the germline V gene, CDR1 is MDHEN and CDR2 is SYDVKM. The junction had 11 bases not matched to a gene; V was cut back by 6 bases and J by 6 bases. The CDR3 has 16 amino acids. DNA of the CDR3: TGTGCCAGCAGACCTGGACCCGGACTAGCGGGAGCCGAGCAGTACTTC. Its protein is CASRPGPGLAGAEQYF.

CDR3 nucleotides: TGTGCCAGCAGCCTCCAAAGTTTAGGGGGGGCTCTGGATACGCAGTATTTT. Amino acids: CASSLQSLGGALDTQYF. The V call is TRBV7-3, the J call TRBJ2-3; TRBD2 is a possible D gene (7 bases). The germline V and J ends were trimmed by 5 bases and 6 bases, with 24 bases remaining between them. CDR1 SGHTA and CDR2 FQGTGA come from the germline V gene. CDR3 length: 17 residues. Full variable domain (outside the CDR3, taken from reference TRBV7-3 and TRBJ2-3): GAGVSQTPSNKVTEKGKYVELRCDPISGHTALYWYRQSLGQGPEFLIYFQGTGAADDSGLPNDRFFAVRPEGSVSTLKIQRTERGDSAVYLCASSLQSLGGALDTQYFGPGTRLTVL.

At least ten counts were recorded for this clonotype. The chain couples TRBV29-1 to TRBJ2-3; D not resolved. The CDR3 covers 13 residues. Trimming removed 5 bases at V and 2 bases at J, with 11 bases between. The V gene's germline CDR1 is SQVTM and CDR2 ANQGSEA. For the CDR3, the DNA is TGCAGCGTTACGGACCTCCTCACAGATACGCAGTATTTT. Its translation is CSVTDLLTDTQYF.

This clonotype appeared many times. V is TRBV5-1 and J is TRBJ2-7; perhaps TRBD2 as D (6 bases). The CDR3 extends over 15 amino acids. Per the germline V gene, CDR1 is SGHRS and CDR2 is YFSETQ. V was pared by 4 bases and J by 3 bases, with 17 bases between. The CDR3 is CASSPDAGKFYEQYF. The CDR3 region has the DNA TGCGCCAGCAGCCCCGACGCGGGAAAGTTCTACGAGCAGTACTTC.

This clonotype has a count of ten or more. The gene calls are TRBV11-2 and TRBJ2-1; D uncertain. Germline CDR1 SGHAT, CDR2 FQNNGV. The V end was cut by 5 bases, the J end by 7 bases, with 24 bases between. There are 17 residues in the CDR3. For the CDR3, the DNA is TGTGCCAGCAGCCTCGGTCGTGGCCTACGCCCGGGTAATGAGCAGTTCTTC. This translates into CASSLGRGLRPGNEQFF.

At least ten counts were recorded for this clonotype. The chain has TRBV7-2 and TRBJ1-6; D remains ambiguous. Trimming took off 2 bases at V and 2 bases at J, with 13 bases between the two ends. The CDR3 runs 17 residues. The germline V gene has CDR1 SGHTA and CDR2 FQGNSA. Written as DNA, the CDR3 is TGTGCCAGCAGCTTACGTACGGTGGTGACCTATAATTCACCCCTCCACTTT. Its protein is CASSLRTVVTYNSPLHF.

This clonotype has ten or more counts. V usage is TRBV4-2 and J usage is TRBJ2-1; the D gene is possibly TRBD2 (5 bases). Germline CDR1 LGHNA, CDR2 YNFKEQ. The germline V and J ends were trimmed by 0 bases and 12 bases, with 12 bases remaining between them. The CDR3 extends over 13 amino acids. The CDR3: CASSQDLSGGQFF. The CDR3 region has the DNA TGTGCCAGCAGCCAAGACCTATCAGGAGGGCAGTTCTTC.

The chain joins TRBV3-1 to TRBJ2-1; D is possibly TRBD1 or TRBD2 (5 bases each). The ends were cut back, 8 bases at V and 5 bases at J, with 10 bases in the middle. The CDR3 consists of 12 residues. Per germline, CDR1 LGHDT and CDR2 YNNKEL (reference sequence). The CDR3 reads CASGTLHNEQFF. In DNA form, the CDR3 reads TGTGCCAGCGGGACCCTTCACAATGAGCAGTTCTTC.

There are many counts of this clonotype. The genes are TRBV5-6 and TRBJ2-7, with 8 positions matching TRBD1. The V and J ends lost 0 bases and 6 bases, in that order; junction bases with no gene match: 8. CDR3 length: 15 residues. The germline CDR1 and CDR2 sequences are SGHDT and YYEEEE. The CDR3 DNA reads as TGTGCCAGCAGCTTGGTCCGGGACAGGCGGGTCGAGCAGTACTTC. It yields the protein CASSLVRDRRVEQYF.

The table lists this clonotype with many counts. J is TRBJ1-1 and V is TRBV20-1; unclear D gene. Germline CDR1 reads DFQATT; CDR2 reads SNEGSKA (reference sequence). Trimming stripped 3 bases from V and 0 bases from J, with 11 bases between. The CDR3 extends over 14 amino acids. This CDR3 reads CSAREGNMNTEAFF. In nucleotides, the CDR3 is TGCAGTGCTAGGGAGGGAAACATGAACACTGAAGCTTTCTTT.

This clonotype was counted many times. The chain carries TRBV20-1 and TRBJ2-3; 8 bases fit TRBD2. The germline V gene encodes CDR1 DFQATT and CDR2 SNEGSKA (reference sequence). The CDR3 sequence is 13 residues long. The CDR3 DNA follows: TGCAGAGCCGGGACTAGGTTTCAAGATACGCAGTATTTT. Translating gives CRAGTRFQDTQYF.

This clonotype was detected many times. V and J are TRBV7-2 and TRBJ2-5; 8 nucleotides agree with TRBD2. The J segment lost 2 bases and the V segment lost 3 bases, leaving 5 bases of the junction unmatched. The length of the CDR3 is 15 residues. CDR1 SGHTA and CDR2 FQGNSA come from the germline V gene. CDR3 DNA sequence: TGTGCCAGCAGCTTTACGAGCGGGAGACAAGAGACCCAGTACTTC. Translation: CASSFTSGRQETQYF. The complete variable domain, with remaining parts taken from reference TRBV7-2 and TRBJ2-5, reads GAGVSQSPSNKVTEKGKDVELRCDPISGHTALYWYRQSLGQGLEFLIYFQGNSAPDKSGLPSDRFSAERTGGSVSTLTIQRTQQEDSAVYLCASSFTSGRQETQYFGPGTRLLVL.

This clonotype has a count of ten or more. V gene TRBV6-6 combines with J gene TRBJ1-1; D not certain. The CDR3 has 12 residues. The ends were cut back, 11 bases at V and 3 bases at J, with 13 bases in the middle. Germline V lookup: CDR1 MNHNY, CDR2 SVGAGI (reference sequence). The CDR3 coding sequence is TGTGCCTGCGGTCGGTTGTACACTGAAGCTTTCTTT. The encoded protein is CACGRLYTEAFF.

Only a few counts were recorded for this clonotype. The chain uses TRBV28 and TRBJ1-1; D gene unclear. The CDR3 has 11 residues. V was clipped by 1 base and J by 3 bases, with 0 bases between them. CDR1 is MDHEN and CDR2 is SYDVKM in the germline V gene. The CDR3 spells CASSLYTEAFF. CDR3 nucleotides: TGTGCCAGCAGTTTATACACTGAAGCTTTCTTT.

The V gene is TRBV24-1, the J gene TRBJ1-1, with D uncertain. This CDR3 is 13 amino acids long. Germline V gene sequence: CDR1 KGHDR, CDR2 SFDVKD. Trimming removed 7 bases from V and 2 bases from J, with 10 bases in between. The CDR3 region has the DNA TGTGCCACCAGGGGTTTTTCAAACACTGAAGCTTTCTTT. This translates into CATRGFSNTEAFF.